These T cell receptor beta chains were read from a single sample in a study of CD8 T cells in Susac syndrome. One entry per CDR3 protein results from TCRdb running MiXCR on the immunoSEQ multiplex PCR reads. This sample yields 150,000 to 200,000 distinct CDR3 sequences, of which roughly 94% are seen a single time; about 0.1% belongs to the top ten. Specimen: CD4+ T cells from PBMCs. The source is a human donor in good health. CDR3s include the opening cysteine and the closing phenylalanine or tryptophan. The order of the fields is clone size, J gene, D gene, V gene, CDR3 DNA, CDR3 protein. D genes are given only for firm matches. Size values are once, few and many counts, or a class for expanded clones, and some rows have none.

size: .
J: TRBJ1-1
D: .
V: TRBV3-1
DNA: TGTGCCAGTCAGATGAACACTGAAGCTTTCTTT
CDR3: CASQMNTEAFF

size: .
J: TRBJ2-6
D: .
V: TRBV5-4
DNA: TGTGCCAGCAGCTTGCCAGGCCTCGGGGGGGCCAACGTCCTGACTTTC
CDR3: CASSLPGLGGANVLTF

size: .
J: TRBJ2-7
D: .
V: TRBV6-6
DNA: TGTGCCAGCAGTCCGGACACCTACGAGCAGTACTTC
CDR3: CASSPDTYEQYF

size: .
J: TRBJ1-1
D: .
V: TRBV29-1
DNA: TGCAGCGTTGGACGGGCAAACACTGAAGCTTTCTTT
CDR3: CSVGRANTEAFF

size: once
J: TRBJ1-4
D: TRBD1
V: TRBV11-2
DNA: TGTGCCAGCAGCTTCAGGGGGGCAACTAATGAAAAACTGTTTTTT
CDR3: CASSFRGATNEKLFF

size: once
J: TRBJ2-1
D: .
V: TRBV4-2
DNA: TGTGCCAGCAGCTCACGAGGTCCTAGTCGGAACAATGAGCAGTTCTTC
CDR3: CASSSRGPSRNNEQFF

size: .
J: TRBJ2-1
D: TRBD2
V: TRBV11-3
DNA: TGTGCCAGCAGCTTAGGTAGGGGCGGGAGTCTTATGAATGAGCAGTTCTTC
CDR3: CASSLGRGGSLMNEQFF

size: .
J: TRBJ2-3
D: .
V: TRBV18
DNA: TGTGCCAGCTCACCAAGGGGCGCCCAGATAGATACGCAGTATTTT
CDR3: CASSPRGAQIDTQYF

size: .
J: TRBJ1-4
D: .
V: TRBV15
DNA: TGTGCCACCAGCAGAAGGAGACAGCTTAATGAAAAACTGTTTTTT
CDR3: CATSRRRQLNEKLFF

size: .
J: TRBJ1-2
D: TRBD1
V: TRBV14
DNA: TGTGCCAGCAGCCGGCCGGGACAGGGGGATGGCTACACCTTC
CDR3: CASSRPGQGDGYTF

size: .
J: TRBJ2-2
D: TRBD2
V: TRBV2
DNA: TGTGCCAGCAGCCTTACTAGCGGGAGAATCGGGGAGCTGTTTTTT
CDR3: CASSLTSGRIGELFF

size: .
J: TRBJ1-2
D: .
V: TRBV19
DNA: TGTGCCAGTAGTATCTCACGGTATGGCTACACCTTC
CDR3: CASSISRYGYTF

size: .
J: TRBJ2-1
D: TRBD2
V: TRBV12-3/TRBV12-4
DNA: TGTGCCAGCACCTCGGGGGGGCCGGACAATGAGCAGTTCTTC
CDR3: CASTSGGPDNEQFF

size: .
J: TRBJ2-1
D: TRBD2
V: TRBV20-1
DNA: TGCAGTGCTAGAGATCTCCAGGGGACTAGCGGCCCAAATGAGCAGTTCTTC
CDR3: CSARDLQGTSGPNEQFF

size: .
J: TRBJ1-2
D: .
V: TRBV29-1
DNA: TGCAGCGTTGAGGCAGTCTATGGCTACACCTTC
CDR3: CSVEAVYGYTF

size: .
J: TRBJ2-3
D: .
V: TRBV20-1
DNA: TGCAGTGCTAGTCGGGGCGCGGGCACAGATACGCAGTATTTT
CDR3: CSASRGAGTDTQYF

size: .
J: TRBJ2-3
D: TRBD2
V: TRBV7-2
DNA: TGTGCCAGCAGTCAGGGACTAGCGAGCACAGATACGCAGTATTTT
CDR3: CASSQGLASTDTQYF

size: .
J: TRBJ2-7
D: .
V: TRBV27
DNA: TGTGCCAGCCGGGCGTTAGGAGAGGCCTACGAGCAGTACTTC
CDR3: CASRALGEAYEQYF

size: .
J: TRBJ1-5
D: .
V: TRBV2
DNA: TGTGCCAGCAATCTTGGAGACTGGGGCAATCAGCCCCAGCATTTT
CDR3: CASNLGDWGNQPQHF

size: .
J: TRBJ2-7
D: .
V: TRBV7-9
DNA: TGTGCCAGCAGCTTAGCGGGACCAGTCTACGAGCAGTACTTC
CDR3: CASSLAGPVYEQYF

size: .
J: TRBJ2-3
D: TRBD2
V: TRBV7-2
DNA: TGTGCCAGCAGTCCCAGTCTGCTAGCGGGACCCATAAGCACAGATACGCAGTATTTT
CDR3: CASSPSLLAGPISTDTQYF

size: .
J: TRBJ2-5
D: .
V: TRBV30
DNA: TGTGCCTGGAGTGTACTAAAGGGGCAGGAAGAGACCCAGTACTTC
CDR3: CAWSVLKGQEETQYF

size: once
J: TRBJ2-7
D: .
V: TRBV30
DNA: TGTGCCTGGTCCGCCGGGGGCTTCTACGAGCAGTACTTC
CDR3: CAWSAGGFYEQYF

size: .
J: TRBJ2-1
D: TRBD1
V: TRBV6-2/TRBV6-3
DNA: TGTGCCAGCAGTTACTCGAGGTATCGGGGACAGTACAATGAGCAGTTCTTC
CDR3: CASSYSRYRGQYNEQFF

size: .
J: TRBJ2-1
D: TRBD2
V: TRBV29-1
DNA: TGCAGCGTCTCTCGGGGGGGCTCCTACAATGAGCAGTTCTTC
CDR3: CSVSRGGSYNEQFF

size: once
J: TRBJ1-1
D: .
V: TRBV3-1
DNA: TGTGCCAGCAGCCAAGCGGCTGCAGGGAACACTTTCTTT
CDR3: CASSQAAAGNTFF

size: once
J: TRBJ2-4
D: TRBD1
V: TRBV12-3/TRBV12-4
DNA: TGTGCCAACAGAAATACAGGGGGCAAAAACATTCAGTACTTC
CDR3: CANRNTGGKNIQYF

size: .
J: TRBJ2-1
D: .
V: TRBV5-1
DNA: TGCGCCAGCAGCTTGGCCGGGGGAGACCCTTCCAATGAGCAGTTCTTC
CDR3: CASSLAGGDPSNEQFF

size: .
J: TRBJ2-5
D: TRBD2
V: TRBV20-1
DNA: TGCAGTGCTAGAGAGGGGGGGGTAAGGGGCCAAGAGACCCAGTACTTC
CDR3: CSAREGGVRGQETQYF

size: .
J: TRBJ2-3
D: TRBD2
V: TRBV9
DNA: TGTGCCAGCAGCGTTCCAGCGGGGAAAACAGATACGCAGTATTTT
CDR3: CASSVPAGKTDTQYF

size: .
J: TRBJ1-5
D: TRBD1
V: TRBV30
DNA: TGTGCCTGGGGACAGGGAAATCGTCAGCCCCAGCATTTT
CDR3: CAWGQGNRQPQHF

size: .
J: TRBJ2-1
D: .
V: TRBV29-1
DNA: TGCAGCGCGAGCAATGAGCAGTTCTTC
CDR3: CSASNEQFF

size: .
J: TRBJ2-3
D: TRBD2
V: TRBV30
DNA: TGTGCCTGGAGTGCCTTCGGACTAGCGGGTAGCACAGATACGCAGTATTTT
CDR3: CAWSAFGLAGSTDTQYF

size: .
J: TRBJ1-2
D: .
V: TRBV4-1
DNA: TGCGCCAGCAGCCAACCGGAGGGGGGACGAGGCTACACCTTC
CDR3: CASSQPEGGRGYTF

size: once
J: TRBJ2-7
D: .
V: TRBV20-1
DNA: TGCAGTGCTAGAGTACGAGACTACGAGCAGTACTTC
CDR3: CSARVRDYEQYF

size: once
J: TRBJ2-1
D: TRBD2
V: TRBV29-1
DNA: TGCAGCGTTGAGGGACTAGCACAATACAATGAGCAGTTCTTC
CDR3: CSVEGLAQYNEQFF

size: once
J: TRBJ2-1
D: TRBD2
V: TRBV5-1
DNA: TGCGCCAGCAGCTTGGCCGTGGCTAGCGGCAATGAGCAGTTCTTC
CDR3: CASSLAVASGNEQFF

size: .
J: TRBJ2-1
D: TRBD2
V: TRBV4-1
DNA: TGCGCCAGCAGCCAAGGTCCAGCGGGAGACAATGAGCAGTTCTTC
CDR3: CASSQGPAGDNEQFF

size: .
J: TRBJ2-6
D: .
V: TRBV19
DNA: TGTGCCAGTAGGCTTGGGGGCAGCAGCTCTGGGGCCAACGTCCTGACTTTC
CDR3: CASRLGGSSSGANVLTF

size: .
J: TRBJ1-4
D: .
V: TRBV30
DNA: TGTGCCTGGAGTCTTGGGCAGTCTAATGAAAAACTGTTTTTT
CDR3: CAWSLGQSNEKLFF

size: .
J: TRBJ2-1
D: .
V: TRBV6-2/TRBV6-3
DNA: TGTGCCAGCAAGGAAAATGCTGCCGAGCAGTTCTTC
CDR3: CASKENAAEQFF

size: .
J: TRBJ2-1
D: .
V: TRBV28
DNA: TGTGCCAGCAGTTTCGAAAATGAGCAGTTCTTC
CDR3: CASSFENEQFF

size: .
J: TRBJ2-7
D: .
V: TRBV18
DNA: TGTGCCAGCTCAAAAGAGGGGAACTCCTACGAGCAGTACTTC
CDR3: CASSKEGNSYEQYF

size: .
J: TRBJ2-1
D: TRBD2
V: TRBV3-1
DNA: TGTGCCAGCAGCCGAGTACTAGCGGGAGGATCCTACAATGAGCAGTTCTTC
CDR3: CASSRVLAGGSYNEQFF

size: .
J: TRBJ2-1
D: TRBD2
V: TRBV5-1
DNA: TGCGCCAGCAGCTCGGGACTAGCGGGAGGAGATGAGCAGTTCTTC
CDR3: CASSSGLAGGDEQFF

size: .
J: TRBJ2-1
D: .
V: TRBV6-5
DNA: TGTGCCAGCAGTTTAGGGGTTATCTCCTACAATGAGCAGTTCTTC
CDR3: CASSLGVISYNEQFF

size: .
J: TRBJ1-1
D: .
V: TRBV28
DNA: TGTGCCAGCAGTTGGGGGGGTCGGATGAACACTGAAGCTTTCTTT
CDR3: CASSWGGRMNTEAFF

size: few
J: TRBJ2-5
D: .
V: TRBV2
DNA: TGTGCCAGCAGGGGCGAACAAGAGACCCAGTACTTC
CDR3: CASRGEQETQYF

size: .
J: TRBJ2-5
D: .
V: TRBV29-1
DNA: TGCAGCGGGCGAGGGGGGTACCAAGAGACCCAGTACTTC
CDR3: CSGRGGYQETQYF

size: .
J: TRBJ2-2
D: .
V: TRBV6-2/TRBV6-3
DNA: TGTGCCAGCAGTTACGTACCCGGGGAGCTGTTTTTT
CDR3: CASSYVPGELFF

size: .
J: TRBJ2-5
D: TRBD1
V: TRBV28
DNA: TGTGCCAGCACGGGACAGGATGACCAAGAGACCCAGTACTTC
CDR3: CASTGQDDQETQYF

size: .
J: TRBJ2-1
D: TRBD1
V: TRBV5-1
DNA: TGCGCCAGCAGTTATCCGGGACAGGGACAAAGCTCCTACAATGAGCAGTTCTTC
CDR3: CASSYPGQGQSSYNEQFF

size: .
J: TRBJ2-1
D: .
V: TRBV20-1
DNA: TGCAGTGCTAGCGGTGGCCGAAATGAGCAGTTCTTC
CDR3: CSASGGRNEQFF

size: .
J: TRBJ2-3
D: TRBD1
V: TRBV29-1
DNA: TGCAGCGAAACGACAGGGGGCGGTCCAGATACGCAGTATTTT
CDR3: CSETTGGGPDTQYF

size: .
J: TRBJ2-5
D: TRBD2
V: TRBV3-1
DNA: TGTGCCAGCAGCCAATGGCGGGAGCCCCGGGGAGGTGAGACCCAGTACTTC
CDR3: CASSQWREPRGGETQYF

size: .
J: TRBJ2-6
D: .
V: TRBV29-1
DNA: TGCAGCGTTGTGTCCAACCGCCCTGGGGCCAACGTCCTGACTTTC
CDR3: CSVVSNRPGANVLTF

size: .
J: TRBJ1-5
D: .
V: TRBV4-2
DNA: TGTGCCAGCAGCCAAGATGCCAGGGAGACCCAGCCCCAGCATTTT
CDR3: CASSQDARETQPQHF

size: .
J: TRBJ2-7
D: .
V: TRBV14
DNA: TGTGCCAGCAGCCGCTCCAGGGGCTCCTACGAGCAGTACTTC
CDR3: CASSRSRGSYEQYF

size: .
J: TRBJ2-3
D: .
V: TRBV11-2
DNA: TGTGCCAGCAGCCTCTGGGGGAGAGGCACAGATACGCAGTATTTT
CDR3: CASSLWGRGTDTQYF

size: .
J: TRBJ2-1
D: TRBD2
V: TRBV27
DNA: TGTGCCAGCAGTTACTTGGCCGGGACTAGCGGCAACAATGAGCAGTTCTTC
CDR3: CASSYLAGTSGNNEQFF